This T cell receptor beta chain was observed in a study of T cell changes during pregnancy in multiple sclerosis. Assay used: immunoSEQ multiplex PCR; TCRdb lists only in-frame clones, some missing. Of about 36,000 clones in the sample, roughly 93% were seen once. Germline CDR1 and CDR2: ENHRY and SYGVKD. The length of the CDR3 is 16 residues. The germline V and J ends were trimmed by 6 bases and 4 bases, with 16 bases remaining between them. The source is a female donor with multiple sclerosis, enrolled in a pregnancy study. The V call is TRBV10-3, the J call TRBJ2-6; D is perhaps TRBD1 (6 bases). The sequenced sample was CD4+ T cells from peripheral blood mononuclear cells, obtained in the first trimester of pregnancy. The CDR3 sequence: CAIRSQTGRGANVLTF. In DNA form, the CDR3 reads TGTGCCATCAGAAGCCAAACAGGGAGAGGGGCCAACGTCCTGACTTTC.